The subject of this entry is one TCR beta chain. This clonotype was picked up one time. This clone's antigen is unknown. Because the CDR3 is missing its conserved closing phenylalanine or tryptophan, this is likely a read error. The sample comes from a study of tumor-infiltrating lymphocytes in primary liver carcinoma (TCRdb year 2017). With regard to the full study: The five patients, three men and two women aged 30 to 69 years, had hepatocellular carcinoma (four) or combined HCC and intrahepatic cholangiocarcinoma (one). Tumors of the five patients were stage T1-T3 N0M0 with maximum diameters of roughly 4.2 to 10 cm. Samples yielded roughly 3.65 to 7.5 million productive TCRbeta reads; read depth did not differ significantly between tissue types. Across five regions of each liver tumor, along with adjacent normal tissue and blood, the study brought together TCRbeta repertoire sequencing, expression microarrays and whole-exome sequencing. A total of about 35 specimens from 5 patients, comprising some 25 tumor regions, 5 adjacent noncancerous liver tissues and 5 peripheral blood samples, were covered by TCRbeta repertoire sequencing. To link TCRbeta repertoire diversity to the local molecular phenotype, the 20 to 25 tumor region samples were profiled with Agilent mRNA microarrays. Repertoires from technical replicates were highly reproducible, with mean shared-clone rates approximately 0.88 and correlation coefficients above 0.95. General findings and caveats noted by the study authors: Only the TCR beta chain was sequenced, which likely underestimates true repertoire diversity because unpaired alpha chains were not captured. Only about 8-24% of top clones were present in all five regions of a tumor, suggesting spatial heterogeneity of tumor-infiltrating T cells. Compared with blood, tumors had a significantly larger share of the repertoire taken up by the top 250 clones (p = 0.039). The study included only four to six patients, and the authors note findings should be validated in a larger study. Repertoire overlap was higher between tumor regions (mean roughly 35%) than tumor-adjacent (17%) or tumor-blood (approximately 14%) pairs, consistent with antigen-driven expansion. Since the samples were bulk and unsorted, there was no way to compare CD4+ and CD8+ T cell repertoires.

Without any cell sorting, total RNA and DNA were co-extracted from approximately 22-30 mg of bulk tissue using the AllPrep DNA/RNA mini kit. Roughly 5 patients with histopathologically diagnosed primary liver carcinoma underwent surgical resection in China between late 2015 and March 2016. At the time of sampling, the patients were treatment-naive and had chronic HBV infection. Five spatially separated regions were sampled per tumor: superior, inferior, left-lateral and right-lateral poles, plus the tumor centre. Histological examination found more than 80% viable tumor cells in every tumor sample. Fresh tumor and adjacent tissue pieces were bisected, with one half stored in RNAlater at -80 degrees C and the other half sent for histology. From the germline V gene, CDR1 is MDHEN and CDR2 is SYDVKM. With termini counted, the CDR3 has 16 amino acids. The only DNA kept is the CDR3, 48 bases in frame from the first base. The junction carries 20 bases between V and J, which are trimmed by 4 bases and 7 bases respectively.

A constant-region primer and ProtoScript II reverse transcriptase were used to reverse-transcribe TCRbeta-specific cDNA from roughly 0.55 ug total RNA. TCRbeta libraries were built with three nested multiplex PCR rounds, a slightly modified ARM-PCR procedure. Multiplex TRBV1-TRBV30 forward primers and a Cbeta reverse primer were used in the first two PCR rounds, each of which was run for approximately 11 cycles. Sample barcodes and Illumina adapters were attached in a final 25-cycle PCR using Deep VentR polymerase. Before sequencing, amplicons between 200 and 500 bp were purified from gel using a QIAquick gel extraction kit. TCRbeta amplicons were sequenced on an Illumina HiSeq 2500 with 250-bp paired-end reads. In the source study's methods: To recover full CDR3 sequences, reads were quality-trimmed using Trimmomatic v0.33 and paired reads were then merged using FLASH v1.2.11. MiGEC v1.2.1b assigned V, D and J germline segments to the rearranged TCRbeta sequences. Clonotype statistics and Shannon-Wiener diversity indices were calculated with VDJtools v1.0.0. To cut down on sampling bias, every analysis after diversity analysis relied on just the 250 most abundant clonotypes from each sample. TCRdb handled the public reads itself, with Q25 trimming in fastp and clone calling in MiXCR, and kept productive beta chains. Each entry is one CDR3 protein sequence, shown with its most common DNA and genes. What appears here as the V and J calls and clone size reflects TCRdb's work, not the paper's. The sample table records about 74,000 distinct CDR3 sequences; over 60% of these occur just once. The ten largest make up around a quarter of the sample.

The chain is assembled from TRBV28 and TRBJ2-1, with no reliable assignment of the D segment. This clonotype was obtained from a middle-aged man with primary liver carcinoma and hepatitis B virus infection. The source material was liver tumor tissue from sampling region 4. The sample's cell subset or site, from its label and the paper: tumor region T4, right-lateral pole. CDR3 protein: CASSSTLVSRPNEQFL. The DNA sequence is given as TGTGCCAGCAGTTCAACCCTAGTATCGAGGCCGAATGAGCAGTTCCTC.